A single sample gave rise to the 25 T cell receptor beta chains below, sequenced in a study of type 1 and type 2 diabetes patients. Amplification started from genomic DNA. Multiplex PCR with 30 forward and 13 reverse primers amplified the TCR beta CDR3. Using its own MiXCR run on the multiplex PCR reads, TCRdb lists one record per CDR3 protein. The sample has more than 250,000 distinct CDR3 sequences; more than 40% are singletons. Sequenced input: peripheral blood mononuclear cells (PBMCs). Receptors were obtained from a man aged 18 to 30 with type 2 diabetes.

The V and J genes are TRBV5-1 and TRBJ1-1; 7 bases agree with TRBD1. With 4 bases clipped from V and 1 base from J, the junction kept 10 bases outside the gene matches. The length of the CDR3 is 16 residues. CDR1 SGHRS and CDR2 YFSETQ come from the germline V gene. CDR3 sequence reads: CASSTMTGSGNTEAFF. The CDR3 DNA is TGCGCCAGCAGCACTATGACAGGGTCCGGGAACACTGAAGCTTTCTTT.

The chain couples TRBV5-1 to TRBJ1-1; D is undetermined. The V gene lost 3 bases and the J gene lost 6 bases, with 27 bases spanning the gap. Germline V lookup: CDR1 SGHRS, CDR2 YFSETQ. This CDR3 is built from 18 residues. CDR3 nucleotide sequence: TGCGCCAGCAGCTCACAAGTGATAGAAAAATCTTTCGGGGCTGAAGCTTTCTTT. Amino acids: CASSSQVIEKSFGAEAFF.

As to this clonotype: A read error may produce the germline difference seen at one junction end. The rearrangement links TRBV4-3 to TRBJ1-4; D is uncertain. This CDR3 contains 12 residues. From germline, CDR1 is LGHNA and CDR2 YSLEER. The CDR3 nucleotides read TGCGCCAGCAGAGGTGCCTATGGACTTGGGTATTTT. As protein: CASRGAYGLGYF.

This chain uses TRBV19 with TRBJ2-2; D is uncertain. This CDR3 comprises 14 residues. Trimming took off 10 bases at V and 7 bases at J, with 19 bases between the two ends. Looked up from germline, CDR1 is LNHDA and CDR2 is SQIVND (reference sequence). The DNA of the CDR3 is TGTGCCACCAGTGATTCTCCTTTTGGCGGGGAGCTGTTTTTT. It encodes CATSDSPFGGELFF.

This clonotype was counted a few times. The chain joins TRBV7-8 to TRBJ2-1; TRBD2 is a possible D gene (5 bases). This CDR3 contains 15 residues. V lost 2 bases, J lost 3 bases, and 11 bases lay in between. Germline loops: CDR1 SGHVS, CDR2 FQNEAQ. The CDR3 protein is CASSLSPEVYNEQFF. For the CDR3, the DNA is TGTGCCAGCAGCTTATCTCCGGAGGTCTACAATGAGCAGTTCTTC.

The rearrangement links TRBV7-6 to TRBJ1-2; the D gene is possibly TRBD1 (5 bases). CDR3 size: 14 residues. Germline CDR1 reads SGHVS; CDR2 reads FNYEAQ. The V end was cut by 6 bases, the J end by 7 bases, with 18 bases between. In DNA form, the CDR3 reads TGTGCCAGCAGTCCCGGGGCAGGGAGTGGTGGCTACACCTTC. Translated: CASSPGAGSGGYTF.

The chain couples TRBV30 to TRBJ2-7; D might be TRBD2 (5 bases). Germline V gene lookup returns CDR1 GTSNPN and CDR2 SVGIG (reference sequence). The CDR3 totals 13 residues. Deletions cut 1 base from V and 1 base from J, with 8 bases between. The CDR3 sequence: CAWSASGSYEQYF. DNA for the CDR3: TGTGCCTGGAGTGCATCGGGGTCCTACGAGCAGTACTTC.

This clonotype was observed once. The rearrangement joins TRBV29-1 to TRBJ2-7, with D uncertain. Germline-derived CDR1 and CDR2 are SQVTM and ANQGSEA. The CDR3 loop spans 12 amino acids. The V end lost 5 bases, the J end lost 2 bases, and 10 bases lay between the germline ends. The CDR3 loop is CSVSESPYEQYF. CDR3 DNA: TGCAGCGTTTCAGAAAGTCCCTACGAGCAGTACTTC.

The rearrangement joins TRBV19 to TRBJ2-5, with 9 nucleotides matching TRBD2. The CDR3 extends over 14 amino acids. CDR1 is LNHDA and CDR2 is SQIVND in the germline V gene (reference sequence). The J segment lost 2 bases and the V segment lost 4 bases, leaving 2 bases of the junction unmatched. The CDR3 loop reads CASSSLAGQETQYF. CDR3 in DNA: TGTGCCAGTAGTAGCCTAGCGGGACAAGAGACCCAGTACTTC.

In the case of this clonotype: The CDR3 end shows no conserved phenylalanine or tryptophan, and so a read error is likely. This chain uses TRBV5-5 with TRBJ2-7, with 9 bases fitting TRBD1. In germline, CDR1 is SGHKS, CDR2 YYEKEE (reference sequence). The CDR3 runs to 15 residues. V lost 4 bases to trimming and J lost 6 bases; unmatched junction nucleotides: 11. The CDR3 loop reads CASSPTGTGLREQYL. Written as DNA, the CDR3 is TGTGCCAGCAGCCCCACCGGGACAGGGTTACGCGAGCAGTACCTC.

This clonotype was detected only once. Since a much larger clone is just one base distant, this may be a read error. The chain combines TRBV2 with TRBJ2-1; D may be TRBD1 (6 bases). The length of the CDR3 is 14 residues. Per germline, CDR1 SNHLY and CDR2 FYNNEI. The CDR3 region has the DNA TGTGCCAGCAGCCCGGACAGATCCTACAATGAGCGGTTCTTC. This encodes CASSPDRSYNERFF.

This sequence joins TRBV6-1 and TRBJ2-1; TRBD1 agrees at 8 bases. Trimming at V came to 4 bases and at J to 8 bases, leaving 7 bases not matched to a gene. This CDR3 region has 14 residues. Per germline, CDR1 MNHNS and CDR2 SASEGT. The CDR3 DNA is TGTGCCAGCAGTGGAGCAGGGGGCAGCGATGAGCAGTTCTTC. Translation: CASSGAGGSDEQFF.

Remarks on this clonotype: One end of the junction fails to match germline, which may point to a read error. CDR3 sequence (DNA): TGCGCCAGCAGTGAGAGATCAGGGCGAAACACTGAAGCTTTCTTT. Protein sequence: CASSERSGRNTEAFF. The genes are TRBV25-1 and TRBJ1-1, with D perhaps TRBD1 (5 bases). The germline CDR1 and CDR2 sequences are MGHDK and SYGVNS. The CDR3 is made up of 15 amino acids. Variable domain in full (rest from reference TRBV25-1 and TRBJ1-1): EADIYQTPRYLVIGTGKKITLECSQTMGHDKMYWYQQDPGMELHLIHYSYGVNSTEKGDLSSESTVSRIRTEHFPLTLESARPSHTSQYLCASSERSGRNTEAFFGQGTRLTVV.

The chain carries TRBV27 and TRBJ1-6, with 8 bases that match TRBD1. The CDR3 length is 14 residues. Germline V gene lookup returns CDR1 MNHEY and CDR2 SMNVEV (reference sequence). J lost 8 bases, V lost 5 bases, and 5 bases had no gene match. CDR3 bases: TGTGCCAGCAGTCAGGGGGCGGGTCATTCACCCCTCCACTTT. Amino acids: CASSQGAGHSPLHF.

A single count supports this clonotype. V gene TRBV5-1 combines with J gene TRBJ2-6; D is uncertain. The germline V gene has CDR1 SGHRS and CDR2 YFSETQ. V was trimmed by 2 bases and J by 2 bases, leaving 5 bases between them. This CDR3 comprises 14 residues. CDR3 in DNA: TGCGCCAGCAGCTTCTTCCCTGGGGCCAACGTCCTGACTTTC. Its protein is CASSFFPGANVLTF.

In regard to this clonotype: One end of the junction varies from germline; a read error may be responsible. CDR3 coding DNA: TGTGCCGGCAGCCTAAGCGGGTGGGAGACCCAGTACTTC. Its translation: CAGSLSGWETQYF. The chain carries TRBV7-2 and TRBJ2-5; D may be TRBD2 (6 bases). This CDR3 contains 13 residues. Per the germline V gene, CDR1 is SGHTA and CDR2 is FQGNSA.

The chain combines TRBV28 with TRBJ2-5; either TRBD1 or TRBD2 may fit D (5 bases each). V was trimmed by 7 bases and J by 4 bases, leaving 13 bases between them. The CDR3 contains 13 residues. Germline CDR1 MDHEN, CDR2 SYDVKM. CDR3 DNA: TGTGCCAGCACCGACGGGACGGGAGAGACCCAGTACTTC. Its protein is CASTDGTGETQYF. Together with reference TRBV28 and TRBJ2-5, the CDR3 gives the full variable domain: DVKVTQSSRYLVKRTGEKVFLECVQDMDHENMFWYRQDPGLGLRLIYFSYDVKMKEKGDIPEGYSVSREKKERFSLILESASTNQTSMYLCASTDGTGETQYFGPGTRLLVL.

This clonotype was counted many times. The genes are TRBV25-1 and TRBJ1-2; D is ambiguous. The CDR3 runs to 14 residues. Germline V gene data show CDR1 as MGHDK and CDR2 as SYGVNS. V was pared by 4 bases and J by 6 bases, with 15 bases between. CDR3 amino acids: CASSGGGIGDGYTF. The DNA for the CDR3 is TGTGCCAGCAGTGGAGGAGGGATTGGTGATGGCTACACCTTC.

This clonotype was picked up a small number of times. Here the CDR3 reads CASMSSSPLHF. The DNA for the CDR3 is TGTGCCAGCATGAGCAGTTCACCCCTCCACTTT. The chain is built from TRBV6-5 and TRBJ1-6; the D is unclear. The germline V and J ends were trimmed by 7 bases and 9 bases, with 7 bases remaining between them. This CDR3 comprises 11 residues. The germline V gene has CDR1 MNHEY and CDR2 SVGAGI.

J is TRBJ2-2 and V is TRBV7-9, with 9 positions matching TRBD2. The CDR3 covers 16 residues. Trimming removed 2 bases from V and 1 base from J; junction bases left unmatched: 2. Per germline, CDR1 SEHNR and CDR2 FQNEAQ (reference sequence). Here the CDR3 reads CASSLKLAGNTGELFF. CDR3 nucleotides: TGTGCCAGCAGCTTAAAACTAGCGGGGAACACCGGGGAGCTGTTTTTT. Based on the CDR3 plus reference TRBV7-9 and TRBJ2-2, the full variable domain is DTGVSQNPRHKITKRGQNVTFRCDPISEHNRLYWYRQTLGQGPEFLTYFQNEAQLEKSRLLSDRFSAERPKGSFSTLEIQRTEQGDSAMYLCASSLKLAGNTGELFFGEGSRLTVL.

This chain links TRBV28 with TRBJ2-1; the D gene is possibly TRBD1 (5 bases). Germline loops: CDR1 MDHEN, CDR2 SYDVKM. The V end was cut by 4 bases, the J end by 2 bases, with 18 bases between. This CDR3 spans 17 amino acids. The CDR3: CASSSPQGVAPYNEQFF. CDR3 nucleotide sequence: TGTGCCAGCAGTTCCCCTCAGGGTGTGGCACCCTACAATGAGCAGTTCTTC.

This clonotype was counted between two and nine times. The rearrangement uses TRBV27 and TRBJ2-7; 7 positions agree with TRBD2. Per the germline V gene, CDR1 is MNHEY and CDR2 is SMNVEV (reference sequence). This CDR3 region has 14 residues. V gave up 3 bases and J gave up 1 base; unmatched junction bases: 3. CDR3 sequence (DNA): TGTGCCAGCAGTTTGGCTAGCGGTTCCTACGAGCAGTACTTC. Its protein product is CASSLASGSYEQYF.

Points on this clonotype: A single base separates this from a much larger clone, so it may be a read error. The chain employs TRBV10-3 and TRBJ2-7; D uncertain. Germline CDR1 ENHRY, CDR2 SYGVKD. CDR3 length: 13 residues. V lost 5 bases and J lost 2, with 10 bases in between. The DNA of the CDR3 is TGTGCCATCAGTTCGGACGGAGCCTACGAGCAGTACTTC. Residues: CAISSDGAYEQYF.

This clonotype has only one observation. The chain couples TRBV29-1 to TRBJ2-2, with 9 bases identical to TRBD2. In germline, CDR1 is SQVTM, CDR2 ANQGSEA. This CDR3 is 16 amino acids long. The V segment lost 1 base and the J segment 2 bases; nucleotides outside the gene matches: 5. CDR3 bases: TGCAGCGTTGAAGTGGTTAGCGGGGGAAACACCGGGGAGCTGTTTTTT. This encodes CSVEVVSGGNTGELFF.

This clonotype has a handful of counts. The chain recombines TRBV12-5 with TRBJ2-7; D gene uncertain. The length of the CDR3 is 13 residues. The germline V gene encodes CDR1 LGHNT and CDR2 FRNRAP. Trimming stripped 2 bases from V and 3 bases from J, with 8 bases between. The CDR3 spells CASGLRIGYEQYF. The CDR3 nucleotides read TGTGCTAGTGGTTTGCGTATCGGCTACGAGCAGTACTTC.